The 17 T cell receptor beta chains below were found in one sample sequenced in a study of identical twins listed by TCRdb under 2016. Receptor libraries were prepared by 5' RACE. Data came from an Illumina HiSeq 2000. TCRdb applied fastp at Q25 and MiXCR to the public reads, then kept only in-frame beta chains. Merged by CDR3 protein, the rows form single entries marked with the most common genes and DNA. This sample holds about 660,000 distinct CDR3 sequences; around 8.3% were observed only once. Of the sample, roughly 0.9% falls within the top ten clones. Separately, the same data were catalogued under a study of yellow fever vaccine responses in identical twins.

Sequenced material: PBMCs. The receptors derive from a woman aged 18-29 years in good health.

This clonotype was found many times. The CDR3 loop is CASSLAGGPSDTQYF. CDR3 sequence (DNA): TGCGCCAGCAGCTTAGCGGGGGGGCCTTCGGATACGCAGTATTTT. The V and J genes are TRBV5-1 and TRBJ2-3; 10 positions agree with TRBD2. The CDR3 contains 15 residues. J was trimmed by 6 bases and V by 2 bases; bases with no gene match: 6. The germline gives CDR1 SGHRS, CDR2 YFSETQ.

This clonotype has just a few counts. The chain uses TRBV29-1 and TRBJ2-1; 13 bases agree with TRBD2. With 0 bases clipped from V and 6 bases from J, the junction kept 5 bases outside the gene matches. CDR3 length: 16 residues. Germline CDR1 and CDR2: SQVTM and ANQGSEA. CDR3 sequence: CSVEELAGGPVNEQFF. The CDR3 bases are TGCAGCGTTGAAGAACTAGCGGGAGGGCCGGTCAATGAGCAGTTCTTC.

This CDR3 reads CASSQDLASGQFF. The CDR3 DNA is TGTGCCAGCAGCCAAGATCTAGCTAGCGGGCAGTTCTTC. The chain joins TRBV14 to TRBJ2-1, with 7 bases that match TRBD2. V gave up 0 bases and J gave up 12 bases; unmatched junction bases: 5. This CDR3 region has 13 residues. Germline lookup yields CDR1 SGHDN and CDR2 FVKESK.

The genes are TRBV6-1 and TRBJ2-3; 10 nucleotides agree with TRBD2. Trimming took 5 bases from V and 4 from J; bases not matched to a gene: 6. The CDR3 spans 15 residues. The V gene's germline CDR1 is MNHNS and CDR2 SASEGT. The CDR3 spells CASSQTSGPPDTQYF. The CDR3 nucleotides are TGTGCCAGCAGTCAGACTAGCGGGCCGCCAGATACGCAGTATTTT.

This chain joins TRBV28 and TRBJ2-7, with 7 bases identical to TRBD1. Germline assignment: CDR1 MDHEN and CDR2 SYDVKM. Trimming took 6 bases from V and 3 from J; bases not matched to a gene: 5. This CDR3 region has 13 residues. The DNA of the CDR3 is TGTGCCAGCAGGGCAGGGGGTCTCTACGAGCAGTACTTC. It translates to CASRAGGLYEQYF.

This clonotype has at least ten counts. The V and J genes are TRBV7-2 and TRBJ2-3; TRBD2 agrees at 12 bases. Losses at the gene ends were 4 bases for V and 7 bases for J; bases not matched to a gene: 6. This CDR3 is 15 amino acids long. Looked up from germline, CDR1 is SGHTA and CDR2 is FQGNSA. The CDR3 region is CASSSPSGGAYTQYF. The CDR3 DNA sequence: TGTGCCAGCAGCTCTCCTAGCGGGGGGGCCTATACGCAGTATTTT. Drawing the rest from reference TRBV7-2 and TRBJ2-3, the complete variable domain is GAGVSQSPSNKVTEKGKDVELRCDPISGHTALYWYRQSLGQGLEFLIYFQGNSAPDKSGLPSDRFSAERTGGSVSTLTIQRTQQEDSAVYLCASSSPSGGAYTQYFGPGTRLTVL.

This clonotype has only a few counts. The rearrangement joins TRBV12-3 or TRBV12-4 to TRBJ2-1; D is unresolved. Trimming removed 7 bases from V and 5 bases from J, with 9 bases in between. CDR3 length: 12 amino acids. CDR3 region: CASKHSHNEQFF. CDR3 sequence (DNA): TGTGCCAGCAAGCATTCTCACAATGAGCAGTTCTTC.

This clonotype came up a few times. The CDR3 loop is CASSLARRGPEAFF. CDR3 nucleotides: TGTGCCAGCAGTTTAGCGAGGAGGGGTCCTGAAGCTTTCTTT. J is TRBJ1-1 and V is TRBV12-3 or TRBV12-4; D is perhaps TRBD1 (5 bases). CDR3 size: 14 residues. Trimming removed 0 bases at V and 6 bases at J, with 11 bases between.

This clonotype was found a few times. V gene TRBV29-1 combines with J gene TRBJ2-2; 9 bases map to TRBD2. The junction had 12 bases not matched to a gene; V was cut back by 4 bases and J by 6 bases. Germline V CDR1 and CDR2: SQVTM, ANQGSEA. The CDR3 has 16 amino acids. In DNA, the CDR3 is TGCAGCGTTGCATGGGTAGTTAGCGGGAGTTCCGGGGAGCTGTTTTTT. Its translation: CSVAWVVSGSSGELFF.

This chain uses TRBV24-1 with TRBJ2-4; no clear D gene. This CDR3 is 13 amino acids long. With 0 bases removed from V and 4 bases from J, the gap between germline ends came to 3 bases. The germline V gene has CDR1 KGHDR and CDR2 SFDVKD. CDR3: CATSDLTKNIQYF. In DNA, the CDR3 is TGTGCCACCAGTGATTTGACGAAAAACATTCAGTACTTC.

This rearrangement joins TRBV20-1 to TRBJ2-1; D gene uncertain. This CDR3 comprises 12 residues. V lost 4 bases to trimming and J lost 7 bases, with 11 bases between them. Germline V gene data show CDR1 as DFQATT and CDR2 as SNEGSKA (reference sequence). The CDR3 spells CSAKYGSNEQFF. The CDR3 DNA reads as TGCAGTGCTAAATATGGGTCGAATGAGCAGTTCTTC.

This clonotype came up a few times. The chain uses TRBV11-3 and TRBJ2-3, with D uncertain. The CDR3 covers 15 residues. With 5 bases removed from V and 3 bases from J, the gap between germline ends came to 15 bases. The V gene's germline CDR1 is SGHNT and CDR2 YENEEA. The CDR3 sequence: CASSRRNGLTDTQYF. The CDR3 nucleotides are TGTGCCAGCAGCCGCAGGAACGGGTTAACAGATACGCAGTATTTT.

The genes are TRBV5-1 and TRBJ2-5, with D hard to call. The CDR3 has 14 residues. Germline CDR1 and CDR2: SGHRS and YFSETQ. Deletions cut 5 bases from V and 5 bases from J, with 16 bases between. In nucleotides, the CDR3 is TGCGCCAGCAGGAGAGATGGCAACGAGGAGACCCAGTACTTC. It encodes CASRRDGNEETQYF.

CDR3 nucleotide sequence: TGTGCCAGCAGCTTAAGGGATCCGGGCACAGATACGCAGTATTTT. This gives the protein CASSLRDPGTDTQYF. The chain couples TRBV7-9 to TRBJ2-3; no reliable D call. With 2 bases removed from V and 1 base from J, the gap between germline ends came to 10 bases. CDR3 length equals 15 residues. CDR1 is SEHNR and CDR2 is FQNEAQ in the germline V gene (reference sequence).

This clonotype was seen more than once but under ten times. V usage is TRBV20-1 and J usage is TRBJ2-5; no definite D call. CDR3 size: 13 residues. Trimming removed 6 bases at V and 0 bases at J, with 11 bases between. Germline V gene sequence: CDR1 DFQATT, CDR2 SNEGSKA (reference sequence). The CDR3 region is CSARWQYQETQYF. DNA of the CDR3: TGCAGTGCCAGGTGGCAGTACCAAGAGACCCAGTACTTC.

This clonotype was seen only a few times. The J gene is TRBJ2-7, the V gene TRBV11-2, with D perhaps TRBD2 (7 bases). The V end was cut by 5 bases, the J end by 7 bases, with 21 bases between. In germline, CDR1 is SGHAT, CDR2 FQNNGV. The CDR3 consists of 15 residues. The CDR3 bases are TGTGCCAGCAGCACCCACGGGGGGCCGACTTGGGAGCAGTACTTC. As protein: CASSTHGGPTWEQYF.

Many counts were recorded for this clonotype. The chain combines TRBV29-1 with TRBJ2-7, with D possibly being TRBD2 (6 bases). V lost 1 base to trimming and J lost 2 bases, with 9 bases between them. CDR1 and CDR2 (germline): SQVTM, ANQGSEA. This CDR3 is 13 amino acids long. The CDR3 DNA reads as TGCAGCGTTGAAGTAGGGACTGCCTACGAGCAGTACTTC. The encoded protein is CSVEVGTAYEQYF.